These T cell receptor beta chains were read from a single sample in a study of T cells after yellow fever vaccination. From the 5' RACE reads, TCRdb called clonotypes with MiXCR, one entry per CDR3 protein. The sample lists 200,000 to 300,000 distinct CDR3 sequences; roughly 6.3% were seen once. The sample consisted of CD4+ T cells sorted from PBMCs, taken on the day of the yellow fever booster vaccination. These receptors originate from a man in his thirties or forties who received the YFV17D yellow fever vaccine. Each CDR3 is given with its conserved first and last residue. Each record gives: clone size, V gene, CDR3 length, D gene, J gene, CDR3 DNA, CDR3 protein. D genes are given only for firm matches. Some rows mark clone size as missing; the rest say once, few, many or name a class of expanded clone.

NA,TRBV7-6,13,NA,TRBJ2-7,TGTGCCAACCGCTCCGTTTGCAGTAACGAGCAGTACTTC,CANRSVCSNEQYF
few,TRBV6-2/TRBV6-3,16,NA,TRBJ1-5,TGTGCCAGCACCCGAGAGTGGAGGGCGACGAGTCAGCCCCAGCATTTT,CASTREWRATSQPQHF
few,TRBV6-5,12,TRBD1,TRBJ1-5,TGTGCCAGCAGTTACGGAGGGGGCCCCCAGCATTTT,CASSYGGGPQHF
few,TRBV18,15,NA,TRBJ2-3,TGTGCCAGCTCAGGGCTAGCCGCGTATCTAGATACGCAGTATTTT,CASSGLAAYLDTQYF
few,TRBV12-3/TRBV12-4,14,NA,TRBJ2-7,TGTGCCAGCAGGAAGGGGGGGAGCCCCTACGAGCAGTACTTC,CASRKGGSPYEQYF
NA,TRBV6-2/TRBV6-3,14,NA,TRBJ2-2,TGTGCCAGCAGCTTCACCCTAAACACCGGGGAGCTGTTTTTT,CASSFTLNTGELFF
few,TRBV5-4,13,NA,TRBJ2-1,TGTGCCAGCAGCTTCTCCAGGGACGGTGAGCAGTTCTTC,CASSFSRDGEQFF
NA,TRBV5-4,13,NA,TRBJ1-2,TGTGCCAGCAGGGGTAGGGGTTTTGATGGCTACACCTTC,CASRGRGFDGYTF
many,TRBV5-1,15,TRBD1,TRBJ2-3,TGCGCCAGCAGCTTGGCAGGACAGGGGGCAGATACGCAGTATTTT,CASSLAGQGADTQYF
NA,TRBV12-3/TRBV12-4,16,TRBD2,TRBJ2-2,TGTGCCAGCAGTATGGGGAGCGGGGGCCTCACCGGGGAGCTGTTTTTT,CASSMGSGGLTGELFF
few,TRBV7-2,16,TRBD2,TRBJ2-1,TGTGCCAGCAGCTTAGGCCTAGCGGGAGGGAACAATGAGCAGTTCTTC,CASSLGLAGGNNEQFF
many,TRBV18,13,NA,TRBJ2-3,TGTGCCAGCTCGTCCGACCACACAGATACGCAGTATTTT,CASSSDHTDTQYF
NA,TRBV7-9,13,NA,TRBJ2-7,TGTGCCAGCAGCTCTTGGGGAGGCTACGAGCAGTACTTC,CASSSWGGYEQYF
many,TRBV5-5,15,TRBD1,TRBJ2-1,TGTGCCAGCAGCTTGGGACAGGGGGGCTACAATGAGCAGTTCTTC,CASSLGQGGYNEQFF
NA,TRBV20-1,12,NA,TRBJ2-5,TGCAGTGCTAGCCCGGTTCAAGAGACCCAGTACTTC,CSASPVQETQYF
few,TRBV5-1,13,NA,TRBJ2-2,TGCGCCAGCAGCTGGAGTAACACCGGGGAGCTGTTTTTT,CASSWSNTGELFF
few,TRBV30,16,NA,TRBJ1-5,TGTGCCTGGAGTGTTATGGGGAGTTATAGCAATCAGCCCCAGCATTTT,CAWSVMGSYSNQPQHF
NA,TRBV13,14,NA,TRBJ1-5,TGTGCCAGCAGCTTCGGAGCGGACAATCAGCCCCAGCATTTT,CASSFGADNQPQHF
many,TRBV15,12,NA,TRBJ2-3,TGTGCCACCAGCAGAGATCGGGATACGCAGTATTTT,CATSRDRDTQYF
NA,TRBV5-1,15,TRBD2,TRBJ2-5,TGCGCCAGCAGCCCCATGACGGGGGAGGGGGAGACCCAGTACTTC,CASSPMTGEGETQYF
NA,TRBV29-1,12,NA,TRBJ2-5,TGCAGCGTTGAAGGGGGGGCCGAGACCCAGTACTTC,CSVEGGAETQYF
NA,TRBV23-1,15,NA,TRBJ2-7,TGCGCCAGCAGTAGTTGTCGAAGCCCGTCCTACGAGCAGTACTTC,CASSSCRSPSYEQYF
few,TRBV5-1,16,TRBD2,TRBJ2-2,TGCGCCAGCAGCCGATCGGGACTAGCTAACACCGGGGAGCTGTTTTTT,CASSRSGLANTGELFF
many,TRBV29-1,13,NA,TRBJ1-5,TGCAGCGGCCAGGTCGCTAGCAATCAGCCCCAGCATTTT,CSGQVASNQPQHF
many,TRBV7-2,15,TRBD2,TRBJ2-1,TGTGCCAGCCGCCCGAGGACTAGCGGGAGGGCTGAGCAGTTCTTC,CASRPRTSGRAEQFF
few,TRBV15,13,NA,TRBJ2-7,TGTGCCACCAGCAGAGTAGGGAACTACGAGCAGTACTTC,CATSRVGNYEQYF
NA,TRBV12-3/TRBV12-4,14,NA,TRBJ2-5,TGTGCCAGCAGTGGCGGGCAGCCGCAAGAGACCCAGTACTTC,CASSGGQPQETQYF
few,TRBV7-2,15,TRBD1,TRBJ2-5,TGTGCCAGCAGCACCACCGGGACAGGGGGCTTGACCCAGTACTTC,CASSTTGTGGLTQYF
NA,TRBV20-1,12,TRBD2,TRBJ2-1,TGCAGTGCTAGGTTTGCGGGGGGAGAGCAGTTCTTC,CSARFAGGEQFF